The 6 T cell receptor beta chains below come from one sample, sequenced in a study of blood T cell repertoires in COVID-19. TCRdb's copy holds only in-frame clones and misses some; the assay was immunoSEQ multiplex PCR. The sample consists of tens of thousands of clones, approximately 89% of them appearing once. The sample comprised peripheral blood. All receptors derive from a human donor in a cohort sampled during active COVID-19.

This CDR3 reads CASSLTGYGGYTF. The CDR3 DNA reads as TGTGCCAGCTCGCTTACAGGGTATGGCGGCTACACCTTC. The chain combines TRBV18 with TRBJ1-2; D possibly corresponds to TRBD1 (6 bases). The CDR3 length is 13 residues. Trimming cost V 6 bases and J 8 bases, with 16 bases left between them. Per germline, CDR1 KGHSH and CDR2 LQKENI.

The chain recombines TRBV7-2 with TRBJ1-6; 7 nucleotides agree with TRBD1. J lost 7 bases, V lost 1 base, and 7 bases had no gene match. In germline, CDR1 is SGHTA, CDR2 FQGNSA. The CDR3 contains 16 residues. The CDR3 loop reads CASSLGATGLNSPLHF. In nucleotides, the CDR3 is TGTGCCAGCAGCTTAGGGGCGACAGGGTTAAATTCACCCCTCCACTTT.

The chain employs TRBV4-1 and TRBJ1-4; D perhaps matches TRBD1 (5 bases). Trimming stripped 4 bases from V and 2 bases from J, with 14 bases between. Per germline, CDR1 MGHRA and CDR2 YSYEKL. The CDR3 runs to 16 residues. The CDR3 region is CASSPRLAGTNEKLFF. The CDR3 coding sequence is TGCGCCAGCAGCCCCCGATTAGCAGGGACTAATGAAAAACTGTTTTTT.

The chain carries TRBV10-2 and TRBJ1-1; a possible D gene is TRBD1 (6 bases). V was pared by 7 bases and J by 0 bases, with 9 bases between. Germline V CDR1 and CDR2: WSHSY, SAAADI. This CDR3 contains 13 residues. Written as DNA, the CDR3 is TGCGCCAGCAAGGACAGCTTGAACACTGAAGCTTTCTTT. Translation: CASKDSLNTEAFF.

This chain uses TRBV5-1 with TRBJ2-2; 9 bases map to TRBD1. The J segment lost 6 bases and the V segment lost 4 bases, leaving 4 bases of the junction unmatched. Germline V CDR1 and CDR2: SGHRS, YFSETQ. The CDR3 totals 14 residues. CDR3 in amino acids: CASSTRQGAGELFF. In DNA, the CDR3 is TGCGCCAGCAGCACCAGACAGGGGGCCGGGGAGCTGTTTTTT.

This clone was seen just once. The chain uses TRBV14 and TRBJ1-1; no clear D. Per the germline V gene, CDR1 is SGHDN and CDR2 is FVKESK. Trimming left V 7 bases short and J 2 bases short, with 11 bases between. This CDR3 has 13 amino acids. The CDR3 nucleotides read TGTGCCAGCAAGGAACAGTTAAACACTGAAGCTTTCTTT. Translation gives CASKEQLNTEAFF. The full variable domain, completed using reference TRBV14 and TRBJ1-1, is EAGVTQFPSHSVIEKGQTVTLRCDPISGHDNLYWYRRVMGKEIKFLLHFVKESKQDESGMPNNRFLAERTGGTYSTLKVQPAELEDSGVYFCASKEQLNTEAFFGQGTRLTVV.